This record concerns one T cell receptor (beta chain) sequence. The germline V gene encodes CDR1 LNHDA and CDR2 SQIVND (reference sequence). The CDR3 runs 14 residues. Trimming left V 9 bases short and J 1 base short, with 14 bases between. This entry is derived from a study of blood T cell repertoires in COVID-19. About the study: Samples taken during acute and convalescent COVID-19 were collected in the United States, Italy and Spain. In each case, the material was cDNA or gDNA derived from T cells, B-cell-depleted T cells, or PBMCs.

Original processing notes: Estimation of nucleated cell counts relied on the amplification of reference gene primers. Using immunoSEQ multiplex PCR, the repertoire was profiled, and TCRdb retains in-frame clones only, with some absent. The V and J calls and the clone size are those of that table, but D and trimming were determined from the DNA. The sample includes 100,000 to 150,000 clones, approximately 85% of them seen just once. This receptor was identified in a human donor in a cohort sampled during active COVID-19. Sequenced input: peripheral blood. The V and J genes are TRBV19 and TRBJ2-3; D may be TRBD1 (5 bases). The CDR3 nucleotides read TGTGCCAGCAGACAGCCGGGTGGCACAGATACGCAGTATTTT. It yields the protein CASRQPGGTDTQYF.